This entry features one T cell receptor beta chain sequence. Its target is unknown. The data were taken from a study of breast tumors, draining lymph nodes, adjacent tissues. Using its own MiXCR run on the multiplex PCR reads, TCRdb lists one record per CDR3 protein. The sample yields some 140,000 distinct CDR3 sequences, 20% to 25% seen once. The CDR3 totals 15 residues. The V and J ends lost 6 bases and 2 bases, in that order; junction bases with no gene match: 7. Per the germline V gene, CDR1 is MNHEY and CDR2 is SVGAGI. Study conclusions and caveats: Data only fit, rather than demonstrated, lymph node origin of most tumor T cells. Data fit most tumor T cells coming from lymph node, expanding in tumor. Luminal-like breast cancer showed significantly greater tumor-nontumor repertoire similarity than basal-like breast cancer did.

Axillary draining lymph nodes of breast cancer patients supplied the node samples. The chain employs TRBV6-5 and TRBJ2-7, with TRBD2 matching 10 bases. The clonotype was recovered from a female donor with breast cancer. Some clones in this sample may be carry-over from other donors' samples. Sequenced material: axillary lymph node tissue. CDR3 sequence: CASRTPLAGAYEQYF. For the CDR3, the DNA is TGTGCCAGCAGAACCCCTCTAGCGGGGGCCTACGAGCAGTACTTC.